This T cell receptor beta chain emerged from a study of blood T cell repertoires in COVID-19. As for the study in general: Donors in the United States, Italy and Spain gave samples during acute or convalescent COVID-19. PBMCs, B-cell-depleted T cells, or T cells were the source of the cDNA or gDNA that made up the material.

This clone was recorded once. Per the authors' pipeline: The authors estimated nucleated cell counts from reference gene primer amplification. TCRdb keeps only in-frame clones here, not all; method: immunoSEQ multiplex PCR. The V and J calls and clone size are taken from that table; D and trimming were inferred from the DNA. The sample consists of 250,000 to 350,000 clones, around 90% of them appearing once. The CDR3 contains 15 residues. Trimming removed 8 bases from V and 6 bases from J; junction bases left unmatched: 10. Germline V gene lookup returns CDR1 MNHEY and CDR2 SMNVEV (reference sequence).

This chain connects TRBV27 to TRBJ1-3; 10 nucleotides match TRBD1. This clonotype was sampled from a man younger than 35 with active or convalescent COVID-19. Input material: peripheral blood. CDR3 amino acids: CASGPSGTGANTIYF. Here the CDR3 DNA reads TGTGCCAGCGGCCCCTCGGGGACAGGGGCAAACACCATATATTTT.